These T cell receptor beta chains were read from a single sample in a study of shared clonotypes between healthy human individuals. Produced via immunoSEQ multiplex PCR; TCRdb's table is partial and in-frame only. Found here are approximately 2,300,000 clones, just under 95% of them singletons; the top ten hold 0.3% to 0.45%. The sequenced sample consisted of naive CD4+ T cells from PBMCs. The receptors come from a man younger than 35 in good health. Some clones in this sample may be carry-over from other donors' samples. Each CDR3 is given with its conserved first and last residue. The D gene is left open where the match is weak.

d_gene: .
v_gene: TRBV7-2
j_gene: TRBJ1-6
CDR3aa: CASIIRAGRSPLHF

d_gene: TRBD1
v_gene: TRBV6-6
j_gene: TRBJ1-2
CDR3aa: CASRKQGAGYGYTF

d_gene: .
v_gene: TRBV29-1
j_gene: TRBJ2-3
CDR3aa: CSVGLNTDTQYF

d_gene: .
v_gene: TRBV6-1
j_gene: TRBJ1-1
CDR3aa: CASLRESNTEAFF

d_gene: .
v_gene: TRBV18
j_gene: TRBJ2-7
CDR3aa: CASSPAPGSSYEQYF

d_gene: TRBD1
v_gene: TRBV5-1
j_gene: TRBJ1-1
CDR3aa: CASSSRTGVPRGAEAFF

d_gene: .
v_gene: TRBV9
j_gene: TRBJ1-4
CDR3aa: CASSVDGVEEKLFF

d_gene: TRBD2
v_gene: TRBV7-3
j_gene: TRBJ2-1
CDR3aa: CASSRGTSGRSDEQFF

d_gene: TRBD2
v_gene: TRBV11-2
j_gene: TRBJ2-1
CDR3aa: CASSARLAEGDEQFF

d_gene: .
v_gene: TRBV5-5
j_gene: TRBJ2-1
CDR3aa: CASSLVGRSSYNEQFF

d_gene: TRBD1
v_gene: TRBV5-1
j_gene: TRBJ2-5
CDR3aa: CASSFGQGAETQYF

d_gene: .
v_gene: TRBV9
j_gene: TRBJ2-3
CDR3aa: CASSVSMRDTTDTQYF

d_gene: .
v_gene: TRBV28
j_gene: TRBJ2-1
CDR3aa: CASSLSRLHGQFF

d_gene: .
v_gene: TRBV18
j_gene: TRBJ1-5
CDR3aa: CASSPDLLQPQHF

d_gene: .
v_gene: TRBV5-1
j_gene: TRBJ2-2
CDR3aa: CASSLLGNTGELFF

d_gene: TRBD2
v_gene: TRBV11-2
j_gene: TRBJ2-7
CDR3aa: CATLSLAGRQEQYF

d_gene: TRBD2
v_gene: TRBV4-1
j_gene: TRBJ2-1
CDR3aa: CASSQLGREGGMDEQFF

d_gene: .
v_gene: TRBV28
j_gene: TRBJ1-1
CDR3aa: CASSPETVMNTEAFF

d_gene: .
v_gene: TRBV4-2
j_gene: TRBJ2-7
CDR3aa: CASSQANGPRSREQYF

d_gene: .
v_gene: TRBV15
j_gene: TRBJ1-1
CDR3aa: CATQHRNTEAFF

d_gene: TRBD1
v_gene: TRBV5-6
j_gene: TRBJ2-5
CDR3aa: CASSYSRGSQETQYF

d_gene: TRBD2
v_gene: TRBV16
j_gene: TRBJ2-3
CDR3aa: CASSPPGLAGGTDTQYF

d_gene: .
v_gene: TRBV28
j_gene: TRBJ2-5
CDR3aa: CASNQQGLVTQETQYF

d_gene: .
v_gene: TRBV7-3
j_gene: TRBJ2-3
CDR3aa: CASTMGRSTDTQYF

d_gene: .
v_gene: TRBV4-3
j_gene: TRBJ1-3
CDR3aa: CASSQERGNVMDTIYF

d_gene: TRBD1
v_gene: TRBV6-4
j_gene: TRBJ1-1
CDR3aa: CASSAQGGGTEAFF

d_gene: .
v_gene: TRBV18
j_gene: TRBJ1-5
CDR3aa: CASSAGADQRQPQHF

d_gene: .
v_gene: TRBV19
j_gene: TRBJ1-5
CDR3aa: CASRGETDSALYSNQPQHF

d_gene: TRBD2
v_gene: TRBV29-1
j_gene: TRBJ2-5
CDR3aa: CSGAGVGETQYF

d_gene: .
v_gene: TRBV18
j_gene: TRBJ2-3
CDR3aa: CASLLTSTDTQYF

d_gene: TRBD1
v_gene: TRBV5-4
j_gene: TRBJ2-2
CDR3aa: CASSTKTGTTGELFF

d_gene: .
v_gene: TRBV6-1
j_gene: TRBJ2-3
CDR3aa: CASASFEGTDTQYF

d_gene: TRBD1
v_gene: TRBV12-5
j_gene: TRBJ2-1
CDR3aa: CASGSLLGTGRVYEQFF

d_gene: TRBD1
v_gene: TRBV7-3
j_gene: TRBJ2-2
CDR3aa: CASGGQGGTGELFF

d_gene: TRBD2
v_gene: TRBV28
j_gene: TRBJ2-5
CDR3aa: CASSFPGTRGETQYF

d_gene: TRBD1
v_gene: TRBV5-4
j_gene: TRBJ2-3
CDR3aa: CASTQGAGTDTQYF

d_gene: .
v_gene: TRBV29-1
j_gene: TRBJ2-7
CDR3aa: CSVGPKRRLEEDYEQYF

d_gene: TRBD2
v_gene: TRBV7-6
j_gene: TRBJ2-7
CDR3aa: CASSSWVASGSYEQYF

d_gene: TRBD2
v_gene: TRBV5-4
j_gene: TRBJ2-3
CDR3aa: CASSGTSGFSSTDTQYF

d_gene: .
v_gene: TRBV5-4
j_gene: TRBJ1-2
CDR3aa: CASITAGSFHGYTF

d_gene: TRBD2
v_gene: TRBV19
j_gene: TRBJ2-7
CDR3aa: CASSRGTSGPYEQYF

d_gene: TRBD1
v_gene: TRBV18
j_gene: TRBJ1-1
CDR3aa: CASSPDRTTEAFF

d_gene: TRBD1
v_gene: TRBV18
j_gene: TRBJ1-2
CDR3aa: CASSPGDRVSGYTF

d_gene: .
v_gene: TRBV6-6
j_gene: TRBJ1-4
CDR3aa: CASSFLGKLFF

d_gene: TRBD1
v_gene: TRBV6-5
j_gene: TRBJ2-7
CDR3aa: CASRRGQGSFYEQYF

d_gene: TRBD2
v_gene: TRBV5-4
j_gene: TRBJ2-3
CDR3aa: CASSWTSGATDTQYF

d_gene: .
v_gene: TRBV4-2
j_gene: TRBJ2-7
CDR3aa: CASSSTSGSAHEQYF

d_gene: TRBD2
v_gene: TRBV29-1
j_gene: TRBJ2-1
CDR3aa: CSVEGIAGETYNEQFF

d_gene: .
v_gene: TRBV21-1
j_gene: TRBJ1-4
CDR3aa: CASSKSGTTNEKLFF

d_gene: .
v_gene: TRBV5-4
j_gene: TRBJ2-5
CDR3aa: CASSFSVGEVETQYF

d_gene: TRBD1
v_gene: TRBV5-1
j_gene: TRBJ1-1
CDR3aa: CASRPRQGVTEAFF

d_gene: TRBD2
v_gene: TRBV30
j_gene: TRBJ2-1
CDR3aa: CAWRPGLAVDEQFF

d_gene: .
v_gene: TRBV5-8
j_gene: TRBJ2-5
CDR3aa: CASSFAGLGQETQYF